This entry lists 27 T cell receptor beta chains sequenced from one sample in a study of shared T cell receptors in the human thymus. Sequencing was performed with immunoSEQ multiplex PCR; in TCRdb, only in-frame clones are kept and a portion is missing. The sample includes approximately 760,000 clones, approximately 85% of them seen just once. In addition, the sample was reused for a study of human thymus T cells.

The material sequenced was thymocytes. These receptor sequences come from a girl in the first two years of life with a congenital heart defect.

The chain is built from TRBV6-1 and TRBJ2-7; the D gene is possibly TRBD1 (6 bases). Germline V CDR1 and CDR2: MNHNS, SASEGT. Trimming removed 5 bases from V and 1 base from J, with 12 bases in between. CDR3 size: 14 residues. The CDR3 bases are TGTGCCAGCAGTCAGGGGTTGTATTCCTACGAGCAGTACTTC. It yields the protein CASSQGLYSYEQYF.

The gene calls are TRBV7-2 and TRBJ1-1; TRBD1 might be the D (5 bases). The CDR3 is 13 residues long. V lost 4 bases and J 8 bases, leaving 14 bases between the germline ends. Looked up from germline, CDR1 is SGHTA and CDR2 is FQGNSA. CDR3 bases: TGTGCCAGCAGCTATATACCGGGGGGAGAAGCTTTCTTT. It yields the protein CASSYIPGGEAFF.

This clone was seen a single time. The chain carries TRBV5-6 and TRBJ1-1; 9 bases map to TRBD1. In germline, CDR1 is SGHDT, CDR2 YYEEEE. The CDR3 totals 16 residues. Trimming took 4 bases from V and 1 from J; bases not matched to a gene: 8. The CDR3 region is CASSTINRGRNTEAFF. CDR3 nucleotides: TGTGCCAGCAGCACCATCAACAGGGGGCGGAACACTGAAGCTTTCTTT.

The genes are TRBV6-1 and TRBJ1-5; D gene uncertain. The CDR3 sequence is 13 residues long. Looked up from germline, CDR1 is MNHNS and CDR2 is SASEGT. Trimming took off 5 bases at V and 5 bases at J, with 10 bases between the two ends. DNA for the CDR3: TGTGCCAGCAGTACCAAGGGAGATCAGCCCCAGCATTTT. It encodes CASSTKGDQPQHF.

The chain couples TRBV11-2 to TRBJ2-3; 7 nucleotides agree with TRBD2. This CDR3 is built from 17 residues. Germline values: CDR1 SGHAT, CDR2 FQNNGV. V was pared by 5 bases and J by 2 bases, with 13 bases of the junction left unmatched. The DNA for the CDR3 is TGTGCCAGCAGCCGACTGGCTATGGGAGGGCTCACAGATACGCAGTATTTT. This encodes CASSRLAMGGLTDTQYF.

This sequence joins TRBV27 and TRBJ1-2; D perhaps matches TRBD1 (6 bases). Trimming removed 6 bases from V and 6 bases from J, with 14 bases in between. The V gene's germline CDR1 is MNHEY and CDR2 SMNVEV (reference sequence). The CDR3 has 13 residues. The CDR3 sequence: CASRGADGNGYTF. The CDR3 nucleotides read TGTGCCAGCAGGGGGGCGGACGGAAATGGCTACACCTTC.

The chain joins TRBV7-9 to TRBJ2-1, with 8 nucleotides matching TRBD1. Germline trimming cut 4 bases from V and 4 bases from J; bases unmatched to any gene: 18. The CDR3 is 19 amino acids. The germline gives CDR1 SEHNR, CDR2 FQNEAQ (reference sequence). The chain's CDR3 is CASSSYDRGGSMGYNEQFF. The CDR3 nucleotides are TGTGCCAGCAGCTCCTATGACAGGGGTGGAAGTATGGGGTACAATGAGCAGTTCTTC.

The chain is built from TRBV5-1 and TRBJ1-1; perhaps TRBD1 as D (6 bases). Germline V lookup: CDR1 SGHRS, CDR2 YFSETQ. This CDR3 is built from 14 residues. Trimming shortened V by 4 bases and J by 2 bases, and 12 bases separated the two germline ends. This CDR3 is CASSATGINTEAFF. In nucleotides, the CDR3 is TGCGCCAGCAGCGCGACAGGTATCAACACTGAAGCTTTCTTT. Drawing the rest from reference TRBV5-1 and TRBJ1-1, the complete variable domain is KAGVTQTPRYLIKTRGQQVTLSCSPISGHRSVSWYQQTPGQGLQFLFEYFSETQRNKGNFPGRFSGRQFSNSRSEMNVSTLELGDSALYLCASSATGINTEAFFGQGTRLTVV.

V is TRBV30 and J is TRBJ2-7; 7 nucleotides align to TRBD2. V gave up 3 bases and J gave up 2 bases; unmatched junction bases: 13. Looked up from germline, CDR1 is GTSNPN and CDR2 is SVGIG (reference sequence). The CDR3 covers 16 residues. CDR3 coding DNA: TGTGCCTGGAGAACCAGGGTCAAGCGGGGACCCTACGAGCAGTACTTC. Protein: CAWRTRVKRGPYEQYF.

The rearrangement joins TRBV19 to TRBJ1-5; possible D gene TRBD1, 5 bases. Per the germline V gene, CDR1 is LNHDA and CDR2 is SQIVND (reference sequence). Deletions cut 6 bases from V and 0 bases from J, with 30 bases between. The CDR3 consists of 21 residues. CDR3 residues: CASSHASGGTLKCCSNQPQHF. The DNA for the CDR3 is TGTGCCAGTAGCCATGCGTCGGGCGGGACCCTTAAGTGCTGTAGCAATCAGCCCCAGCATTTT.

CDR3 region: CASSLFWRATNEKLFF. DNA for the CDR3: TGTGCCAGCAGCTTGTTTTGGAGGGCAACTAATGAAAAACTGTTTTTT. The chain is built from TRBV5-8 and TRBJ1-4; no clear D gene. The CDR3 covers 16 residues. V shed 1 base and J shed 0 bases, with 10 bases lying between them. Germline CDR1 is SGHTS and CDR2 is YDEGEE.

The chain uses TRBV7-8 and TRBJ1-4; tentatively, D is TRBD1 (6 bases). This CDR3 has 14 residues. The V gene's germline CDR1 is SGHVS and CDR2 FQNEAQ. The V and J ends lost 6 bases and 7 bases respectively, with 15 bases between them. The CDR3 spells CASRYRENAEKLFF. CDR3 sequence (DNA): TGTGCCAGCAGGTACAGGGAGAATGCTGAAAAACTGTTTTTT.

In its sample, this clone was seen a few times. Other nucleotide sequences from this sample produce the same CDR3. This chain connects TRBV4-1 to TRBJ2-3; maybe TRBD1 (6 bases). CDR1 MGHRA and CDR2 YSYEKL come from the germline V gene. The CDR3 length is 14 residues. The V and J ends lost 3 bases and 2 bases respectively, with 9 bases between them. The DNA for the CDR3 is TGCGCCAGCAGCCAGGACAGCTCCACAGATACGCAGTATTTT. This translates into CASSQDSSTDTQYF.

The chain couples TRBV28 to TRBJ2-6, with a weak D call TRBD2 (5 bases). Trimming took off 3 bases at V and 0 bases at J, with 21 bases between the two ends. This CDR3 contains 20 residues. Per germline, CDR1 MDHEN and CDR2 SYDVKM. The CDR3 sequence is CASSFTVSRLPCSGANVLTF. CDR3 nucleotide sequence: TGTGCCAGCAGTTTTACGGTTTCGCGACTACCTTGCTCTGGGGCCAACGTCCTGACTTTC. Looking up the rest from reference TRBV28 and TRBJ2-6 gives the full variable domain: DVKVTQSSRYLVKRTGEKVFLECVQDMDHENMFWYRQDPGLGLRLIYFSYDVKMKEKGDIPEGYSVSREKKERFSLILESASTNQTSMYLCASSFTVSRLPCSGANVLTFGAGSRLTVL.

CDR3 loop: CASSSLRSGPANYGYTF. DNA for the CDR3: TGTGCCAGCAGTTCGCTCCGATCAGGGCCGGCTAACTATGGCTACACCTTC. This sequence joins TRBV27 and TRBJ1-2, with a weak D call TRBD1 (5 bases). Germline CDR1 and CDR2: MNHEY and SMNVEV (reference sequence). There are 17 residues in the CDR3. Trimming stripped 4 bases from V and 0 bases from J, with 18 bases between.

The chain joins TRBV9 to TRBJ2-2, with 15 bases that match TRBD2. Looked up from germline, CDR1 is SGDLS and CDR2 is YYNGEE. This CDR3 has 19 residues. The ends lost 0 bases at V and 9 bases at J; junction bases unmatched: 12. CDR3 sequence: CASSVENKGLAGGSRELFF. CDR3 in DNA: TGTGCCAGCAGCGTAGAGAATAAGGGACTAGCGGGGGGTAGCCGGGAGCTGTTTTTT.

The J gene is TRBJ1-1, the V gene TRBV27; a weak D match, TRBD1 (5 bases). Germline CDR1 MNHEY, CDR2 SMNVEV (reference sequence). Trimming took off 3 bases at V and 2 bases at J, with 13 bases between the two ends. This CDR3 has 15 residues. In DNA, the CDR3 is TGTGCCAGCAGTTTTCAGGGTACAGTTAACACTGAAGCTTTCTTT. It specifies CASSFQGTVNTEAFF.

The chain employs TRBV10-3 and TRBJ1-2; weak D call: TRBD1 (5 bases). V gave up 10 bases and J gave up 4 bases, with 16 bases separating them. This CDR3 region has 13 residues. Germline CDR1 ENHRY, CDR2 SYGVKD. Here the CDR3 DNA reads TGTGCCACCTCATCGGGGGAGGGCTATGGCTACACCTTC. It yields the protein CATSSGEGYGYTF.

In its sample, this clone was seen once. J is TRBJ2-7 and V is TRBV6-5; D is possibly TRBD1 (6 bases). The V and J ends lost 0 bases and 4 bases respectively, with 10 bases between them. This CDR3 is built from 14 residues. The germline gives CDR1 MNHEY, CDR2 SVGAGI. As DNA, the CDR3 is TGTGCCAGCAGTTACTCAGACAGGCCATACGAGCAGTACTTC. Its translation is CASSYSDRPYEQYF.

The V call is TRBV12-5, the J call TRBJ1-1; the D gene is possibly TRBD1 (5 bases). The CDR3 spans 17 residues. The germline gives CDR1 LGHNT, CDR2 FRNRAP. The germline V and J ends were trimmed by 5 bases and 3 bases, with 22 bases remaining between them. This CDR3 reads CASGTPEGPGRDTEAFF. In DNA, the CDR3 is TGTGCTAGTGGTACCCCAGAAGGGCCAGGGAGGGACACTGAAGCTTTCTTT.

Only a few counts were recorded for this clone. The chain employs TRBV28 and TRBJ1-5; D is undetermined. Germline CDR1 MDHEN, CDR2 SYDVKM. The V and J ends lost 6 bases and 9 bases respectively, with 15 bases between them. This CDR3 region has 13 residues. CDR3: CASRPRFVMPQHF. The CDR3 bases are TGTGCCAGCAGACCCAGGTTTGTGATGCCCCAGCATTTT.

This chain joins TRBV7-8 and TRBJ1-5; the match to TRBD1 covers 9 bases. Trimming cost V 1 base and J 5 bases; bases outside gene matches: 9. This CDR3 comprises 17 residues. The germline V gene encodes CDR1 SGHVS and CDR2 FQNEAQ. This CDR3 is CASSLGWTGDEDQPQHF. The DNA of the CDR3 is TGTGCCAGCAGCTTAGGGTGGACAGGGGATGAGGATCAGCCCCAGCATTTT.

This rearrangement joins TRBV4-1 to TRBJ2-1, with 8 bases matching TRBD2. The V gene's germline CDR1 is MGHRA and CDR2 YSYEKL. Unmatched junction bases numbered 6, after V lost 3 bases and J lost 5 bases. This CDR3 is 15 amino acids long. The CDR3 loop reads CASSHVAGRNNEQFF. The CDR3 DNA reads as TGCGCCAGCAGCCACGTAGCGGGGCGTAACAATGAGCAGTTCTTC.

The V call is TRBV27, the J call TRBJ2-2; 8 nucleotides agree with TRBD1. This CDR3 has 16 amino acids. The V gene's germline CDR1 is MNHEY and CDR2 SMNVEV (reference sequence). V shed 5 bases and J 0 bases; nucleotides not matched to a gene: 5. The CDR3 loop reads CASSTGTGSNTGELFF. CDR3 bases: TGTGCCAGCAGTACCGGGACAGGATCGAACACCGGGGAGCTGTTTTTT.

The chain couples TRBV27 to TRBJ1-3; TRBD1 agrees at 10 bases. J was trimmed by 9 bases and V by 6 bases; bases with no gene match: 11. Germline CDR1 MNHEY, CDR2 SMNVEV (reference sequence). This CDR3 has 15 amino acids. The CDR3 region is CASSHGQGVGGTIYF. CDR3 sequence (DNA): TGTGCCAGCAGCCATGGACAGGGGGTCGGCGGCACCATATATTTT.

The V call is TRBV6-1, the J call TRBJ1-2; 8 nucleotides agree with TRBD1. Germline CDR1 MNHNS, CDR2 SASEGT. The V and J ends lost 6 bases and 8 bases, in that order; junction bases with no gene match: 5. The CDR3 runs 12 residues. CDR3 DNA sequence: TGTGCCAGCAGCCGGACAGGGATCGGCTACACCTTC. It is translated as CASSRTGIGYTF.

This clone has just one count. The CDR3 bases are TGTGCCAGCAGTTACCGGGACTGCTATAGCAATCAGCCCCAGCATTTT. Encoded protein: CASSYRDCYSNQPQHF. The rearrangement joins TRBV6-5 to TRBJ1-5; perhaps TRBD1 as D (5 bases). V lost 2 bases and J 0 bases, leaving 11 bases between the germline ends. The germline CDR1 and CDR2 sequences are MNHEY and SVGAGI. This CDR3 has 16 residues.